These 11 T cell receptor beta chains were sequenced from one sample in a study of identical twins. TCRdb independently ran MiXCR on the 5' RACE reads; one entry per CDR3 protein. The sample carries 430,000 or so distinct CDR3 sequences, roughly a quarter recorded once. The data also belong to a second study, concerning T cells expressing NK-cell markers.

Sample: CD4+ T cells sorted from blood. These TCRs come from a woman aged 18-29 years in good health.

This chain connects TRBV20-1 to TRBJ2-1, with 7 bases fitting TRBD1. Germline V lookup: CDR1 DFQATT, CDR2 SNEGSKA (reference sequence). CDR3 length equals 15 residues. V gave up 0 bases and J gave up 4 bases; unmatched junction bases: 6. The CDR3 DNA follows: TGCAGTGCTAGAGAGTTCTCGACAGGGTACAATGAGCAGTTCTTC. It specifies CSAREFSTGYNEQFF.

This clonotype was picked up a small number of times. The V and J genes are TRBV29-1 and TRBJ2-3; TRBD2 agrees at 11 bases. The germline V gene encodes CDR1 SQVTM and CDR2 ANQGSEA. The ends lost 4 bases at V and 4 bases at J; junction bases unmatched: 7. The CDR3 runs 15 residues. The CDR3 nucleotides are TGCAGCGTTGTTTTAGCGGGAGGGCCCCCAGATACGCAGTATTTT. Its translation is CSVVLAGGPPDTQYF.

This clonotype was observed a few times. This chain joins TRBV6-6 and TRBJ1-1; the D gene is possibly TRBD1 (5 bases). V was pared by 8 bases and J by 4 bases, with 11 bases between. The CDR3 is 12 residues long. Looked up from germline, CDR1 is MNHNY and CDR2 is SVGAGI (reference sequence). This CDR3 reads CASSRAATEAFF. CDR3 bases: TGTGCCAGCTCCAGGGCGGCCACTGAAGCTTTCTTT.

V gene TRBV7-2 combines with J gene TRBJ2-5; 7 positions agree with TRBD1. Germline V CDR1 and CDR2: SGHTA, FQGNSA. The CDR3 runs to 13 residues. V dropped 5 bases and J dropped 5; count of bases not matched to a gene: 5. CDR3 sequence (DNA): TGTGCCAGCAGCCAGGGGGTACAGGAGACCCAGTACTTC. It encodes CASSQGVQETQYF. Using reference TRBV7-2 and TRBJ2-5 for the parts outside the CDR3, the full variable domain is GAGVSQSPSNKVTEKGKDVELRCDPISGHTALYWYRQSLGQGLEFLIYFQGNSAPDKSGLPSDRFSAERTGGSVSTLTIQRTQQEDSAVYLCASSQGVQETQYFGPGTRLLVL.

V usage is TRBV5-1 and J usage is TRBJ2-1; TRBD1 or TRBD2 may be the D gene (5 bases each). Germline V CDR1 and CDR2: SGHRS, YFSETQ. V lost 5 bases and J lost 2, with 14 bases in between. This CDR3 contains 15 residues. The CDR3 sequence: CASRGRDHPYNEQFF. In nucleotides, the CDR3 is TGCGCCAGCAGAGGCAGGGACCATCCCTACAATGAGCAGTTCTTC.

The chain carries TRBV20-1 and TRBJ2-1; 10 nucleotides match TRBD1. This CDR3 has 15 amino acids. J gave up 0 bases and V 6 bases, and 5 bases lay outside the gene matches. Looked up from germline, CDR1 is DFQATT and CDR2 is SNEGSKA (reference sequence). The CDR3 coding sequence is TGCAGTGCCCCGAGGGACAGGGGCTCCTACAATGAGCAGTTCTTC. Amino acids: CSAPRDRGSYNEQFF.

The CDR3 DNA is TGCGCCAGCAGCTTGGCCACGTGGGGCAATGAGCAGTTCTTC. Translation gives CASSLATWGNEQFF. V gene TRBV5-1 combines with J gene TRBJ2-1; no clear D gene. Trimming took off 0 bases at V and 6 bases at J, with 10 bases between the two ends. Germline CDR1 is SGHRS and CDR2 is YFSETQ. The CDR3 consists of 14 residues.

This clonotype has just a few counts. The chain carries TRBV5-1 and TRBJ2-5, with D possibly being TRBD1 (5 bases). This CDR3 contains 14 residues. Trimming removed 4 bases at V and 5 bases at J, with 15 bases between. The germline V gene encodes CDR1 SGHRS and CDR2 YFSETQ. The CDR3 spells CASSPGWGRETQYF. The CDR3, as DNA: TGCGCCAGCAGCCCCGGTTGGGGCAGGGAGACCCAGTACTTC.

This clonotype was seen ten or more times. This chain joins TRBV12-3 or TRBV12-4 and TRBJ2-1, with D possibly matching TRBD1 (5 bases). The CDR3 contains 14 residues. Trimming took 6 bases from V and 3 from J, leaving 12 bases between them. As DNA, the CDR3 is TGTGCCAGCAGCCCCGGACAAAACTACAATGAGCAGTTCTTC. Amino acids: CASSPGQNYNEQFF.

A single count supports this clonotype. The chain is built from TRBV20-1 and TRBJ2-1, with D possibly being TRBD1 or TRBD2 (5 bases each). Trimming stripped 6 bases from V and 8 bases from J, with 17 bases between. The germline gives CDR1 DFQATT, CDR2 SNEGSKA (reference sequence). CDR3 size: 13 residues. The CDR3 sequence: CSAHGAGIYEQFF. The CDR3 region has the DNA TGCAGTGCCCACGGGGCCGGGATCTATGAGCAGTTCTTC.

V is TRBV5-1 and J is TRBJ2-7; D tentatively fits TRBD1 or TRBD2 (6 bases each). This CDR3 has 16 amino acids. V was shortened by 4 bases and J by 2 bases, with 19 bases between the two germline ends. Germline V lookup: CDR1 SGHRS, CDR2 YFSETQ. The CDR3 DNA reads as TGCGCCAGCAGCCCCCAATTCGGAGGGACAACCTACGAGCAGTACTTC. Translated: CASSPQFGGTTYEQYF.